This T cell receptor (beta chain) was recovered during a study of blood T cells in healthy people across ages (dated by TCRdb to the mid-2010s). About the investigation overall: Template switching captured roughly one uniquely barcoded TCR beta cDNA molecule per two T cells in model experiments. The donors were split into four age groups: young (average 16 years), middle-aged (39), aged (over 55) and long-lived (roughly 77). To avoid experimental bias, donors of different ages were spread randomly across the sequencing lanes. Using deep sequencing normalized with unique cDNA molecular identifiers, the study measured how TCR beta repertoire diversity changes with age. The study analyzed two additional independent replicas of 1 million unique cDNA reads from the same blood draw for two donors, one aged 18 to 29 and one aged 80 or older. The investigation overall reported the following: Compared with the aged group, more naive CD4+ T cells, fewer expanded clones and increased TCR diversity were shown by the long-lived group, suggesting age selection. A strong correlation was found between observed TCR beta diversity and the percentage of naive T cells measured by flow cytometry. Since profiling was done on bulk unsorted PBMCs, naive and antigen-experienced compartments could not be conclusively compared. Observed TCR beta diversity per million T cells fell roughly linearly with age, and a significant reduction was already apparent by age about 43. Because donor CMV infection status was unknown, age-related changes in expanded clonotypes were potentially confounded. Estimates of total diversity from one million sequenced T cells were regarded as lower bounds and underestimates.

Taken from the germline V gene (reference sequence), the CDR1 and CDR2 loops are DFQATT and SNEGSKA. The CDR3 measures 14 amino acids from cysteine to phenylalanine. CDR3 DNA is the only sequence kept; it has 42 bases, read in frame from the first base. The junction shows trimming of 5 bases on V and 8 bases on J, plus 19 bases between the germline ends. The sample holds a few counts of this clonotype. The antigen it recognizes is unknown. No base-level quality is on record; no much larger clone is a single base apart. The 39 donors, aged roughly 6 to 95 years, were systemically healthy Caucasian individuals from Russia. Roughly 11 milliliters of peripheral blood were drawn from each donor into EDTA-treated Vacutainer tubes. Ficoll-Paque density-gradient centrifugation was used to isolate PBMCs, with at least 6.5 million per sample. Trizol reagent was used to extract total RNA from PBMCs, with at least 6 micrograms per sample. Naive CD45RAhigh/CD27high T cell percentages were measured by flow cytometry on a PBMC aliquot from every donor.

The library was made by 5' RACE. The sample was run on an Illumina HiSeq 2500. A second 7 to 11 cycle PCR used a sample-barcoded 5' primer and a J-beta primer mix. Each TCR beta cDNA molecule received a unique molecular identifier from a template-switch 5' adaptor carrying 12 random nucleotides. Each sample yielded at least 2.5 million CDR3-containing paired-end reads. First-strand cDNA synthesis was performed from all RNA using the Mint cDNA synthesis kit, with priming by a TRBC-specific oligonucleotide. All cDNA was treated with uracil-DNA glycosylase and then went through a first 18-cycle PCR with the universal primers M1SS and BC2_uni_R. The authors' pipeline ran thus. For normalization, 1 million high-quality reads were randomly selected from each sample, with every read carrying a distinct molecular identifier. Instead of being binned into consensus sequences, reads with shared molecular identifiers were discarded. MiTCR, run with a Q25 quality threshold and the strictest error-elimination algorithm, handled CDR3 identification, clonotype clustering and error correction. A nonparametric unseen species model with Euler transformation was used to estimate a lower bound on total TCR beta diversity. The public reads were reanalyzed by TCRdb: fastp trimming at Q25, MiXCR alignment, in-frame beta chains only. Rows are unified per CDR3 protein, each entry keeping the most common DNA and genes. TCRdb's processing, not the authors', yielded these V and J calls. The sample includes fewer than 1.5 million distinct CDR3 sequences, with around 42% observed a single time. Roughly 7.9% of the sample is held by the ten biggest clonotypes.

This TCR derives from a woman between 18 and 29 years old in good health. The sequenced material came from blood. The chain is made from TRBV20-1 and TRBJ2-1; there is no confident call for the D gene. The CDR3 amino acid sequence is: CSACPDLNTDEQFF. The base sequence is TGCAGTGCTTGCCCAGACTTGAACACGGATGAGCAGTTCTTC.